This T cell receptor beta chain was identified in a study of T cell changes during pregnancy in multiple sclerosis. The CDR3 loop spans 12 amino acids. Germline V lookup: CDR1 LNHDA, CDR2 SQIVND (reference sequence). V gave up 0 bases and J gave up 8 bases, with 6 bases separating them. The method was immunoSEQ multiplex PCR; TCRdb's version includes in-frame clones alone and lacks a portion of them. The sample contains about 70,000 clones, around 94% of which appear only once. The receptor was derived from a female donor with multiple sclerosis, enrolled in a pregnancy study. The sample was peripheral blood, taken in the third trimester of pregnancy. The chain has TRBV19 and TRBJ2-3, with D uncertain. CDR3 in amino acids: CASSIDGLTQYF. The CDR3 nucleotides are TGTGCCAGTAGTATAGATGGCCTTACGCAGTATTTT.